Listed here are 32 T cell receptor beta chains from one sample, sequenced in a study of CD8+ T cells in alopecia areata. Following extraction, RNA underwent reverse transcription to cDNA, which served as the sequencing template. Generated by immunoSEQ multiplex PCR, the TCRdb table keeps only in-frame clones and is missing some. The repertoire includes 98,000 or so clones, 45% to 60% of them detected once, and 20% to 30% sits in the top ten. Sequenced sample: NKG2D-low CD8+ T cells sorted from blood. Receptor source: a human donor with alopecia areata.

This chain connects TRBV9 to TRBJ2-3; 8 bases are a match to TRBD1. This CDR3 has 12 residues. The germline V gene has CDR1 SGDLS and CDR2 YYNGEE. Trimming took 5 bases from V and 8 from J; bases not matched to a gene: 4. Written as DNA, the CDR3 is TGTGCCAGCAGGGGACAGGAAGGTACGCAGTATTTT. This encodes CASRGQEGTQYF.

The chain is built from TRBV29-1 and TRBJ2-7; 12 nucleotides align to TRBD2. This CDR3 comprises 16 residues. Germline-derived CDR1 and CDR2 are SQVTM and ANQGSEA. The V and J ends lost 4 bases and 1 base, in that order; junction bases with no gene match: 8. In DNA form, the CDR3 reads TGCAGCGTTGGGACTAGCGGGACCCGTCTTTCCTACGAGCAGTACTTC. Encoded protein: CSVGTSGTRLSYEQYF.

This sequence joins TRBV7-6 and TRBJ2-6; D is possibly TRBD1 or TRBD2 (5 bases each). Germline V CDR1 and CDR2: SGHVS, FNYEAQ. Trimming removed 6 bases at V and 0 bases at J, with 12 bases between. CDR3 length equals 16 residues. The CDR3: CASRGRDLSGANVLTF. The CDR3 DNA follows: TGTGCCAGCAGGGGCCGGGACCTCTCTGGGGCCAACGTCCTGACTTTC.

This clone was seen a few times. The CDR3: CASSLRLEETQYF. The CDR3 nucleotides are TGTGCCAGCAGCTTACGGTTGGAAGAGACCCAGTACTTC. This sequence joins TRBV7-9 and TRBJ2-5; D not certain. Germline V gene lookup returns CDR1 SEHNR and CDR2 FQNEAQ (reference sequence). This CDR3 region has 13 residues. Trimming pared 2 bases from V and 3 bases from J, leaving 7 bases between. The full variable domain, with the rest looked up from reference TRBV7-9 and TRBJ2-5, is DTGVSQNPRHKITKRGQNVTFRCDPISEHNRLYWYRQTLGQGPEFLTYFQNEAQLEKSRLLSDRFSAERPKGSFSTLEIQRTEQGDSAMYLCASSLRLEETQYFGPGTRLLVL.

The chain employs TRBV7-2 and TRBJ1-5; D unresolved. V shed 7 bases and J shed 0 bases, with 7 bases lying between them. Germline CDR1 is SGHTA and CDR2 is FQGNSA. This CDR3 comprises 13 residues. CDR3 coding DNA: TGTGCCAGCACCCGGGGTAGCAATCAGCCCCAGCATTTT. Translation: CASTRGSNQPQHF.

The chain employs TRBV5-1 and TRBJ2-7; possibly TRBD2 for D (6 bases). The V and J ends lost 5 bases and 3 bases respectively, with 21 bases between them. The CDR3 consists of 16 residues. Germline V gene sequence: CDR1 SGHRS, CDR2 YFSETQ. The CDR3 is CASSWDSGTRSYEQYF. CDR3 sequence (DNA): TGCGCCAGCAGTTGGGACTCTGGGACCCGGAGCTACGAGCAGTACTTC.

This clone was seen a handful of times. This chain connects TRBV29-1 to TRBJ1-1, with 9 bases matching TRBD1. Germline assignment: CDR1 SQVTM and CDR2 ANQGSEA. The J segment lost 4 bases and the V segment lost 4 bases, leaving 1 base of the junction unmatched. There are 12 residues in the CDR3. The CDR3 nucleotides read TGCAGCGTTGGGGACAGGGTCACTGAAGCTTTCTTT. Amino acids: CSVGDRVTEAFF.

There are a few counts of this clone. The chain uses TRBV7-9 and TRBJ2-1; 11 nucleotides align to TRBD2. This CDR3 region has 16 residues. J lost 6 bases, V lost 5 bases, and 9 bases had no gene match. CDR1 and CDR2 from the germline V gene are SEHNR and FQNEAQ (reference sequence). The CDR3 DNA follows: TGTGCCAGCAGCAAGCGAACTAGCGGGAGTAGCAATGAGCAGTTCTTC. It translates to CASSKRTSGSSNEQFF.

The chain uses TRBV9 and TRBJ2-7, with D maybe TRBD2 (7 bases). The CDR3 consists of 14 residues. CDR1 is SGDLS, CDR2 YYNGEE, per germline. V lost 6 bases and J lost 2, with 15 bases in between. The CDR3 sequence is CASTKGGEAYEQYF. The CDR3 DNA reads as TGTGCCAGCACTAAAGGGGGGGAGGCCTACGAGCAGTACTTC.

V is TRBV5-1 and J is TRBJ2-7; the D gene is possibly TRBD1 (5 bases). CDR1 and CDR2 (germline): SGHRS, YFSETQ. The CDR3 covers 14 residues. Trimming cost V 5 bases and J 6 bases, with 18 bases left between them. The CDR3: CASSLDSDPLEQYF. CDR3 DNA: TGCGCCAGCAGTCTCGACAGTGACCCCCTCGAGCAGTACTTC.

This chain joins TRBV28 and TRBJ1-2, with 7 bases identical to TRBD1. CDR3 length: 14 residues. Trimming took 7 bases from V and 1 from J; bases not matched to a gene: 6. In germline, CDR1 is MDHEN, CDR2 SYDVKM. CDR3 sequence reads: CASMRDRYNYGYTF. The CDR3 DNA is TGTGCCAGCATGAGGGACAGATATAACTATGGCTACACCTTC.

The chain employs TRBV28 and TRBJ2-3; the match to TRBD2 covers 7 bases. This CDR3 contains 16 residues. V shed 4 bases and J 2 bases; nucleotides not matched to a gene: 9. Per germline, CDR1 MDHEN and CDR2 SYDVKM. CDR3 nucleotides: TGTGCCAGCAGTTCCTACCTAGCGGACGTCACAGATACGCAGTATTTT. Its translation: CASSSYLADVTDTQYF.

The genes are TRBV2 and TRBJ1-2; no clear D gene. Between the trimmed V and J ends, which lost 7 bases and 0 bases, there was a span of 12 bases. Germline V CDR1 and CDR2: SNHLY, FYNNEI. There are 14 residues in the CDR3. CDR3 sequence reads: CASMREGSNYGYTF. CDR3 coding DNA: TGTGCCAGCATGAGAGAGGGATCTAACTATGGCTACACCTTC.

This clone has a handful of counts. V is TRBV7-9 and J is TRBJ1-2; perhaps TRBD1 as D (6 bases). Trimming removed 5 bases at V and 6 bases at J, with 16 bases between. The CDR3 runs 14 residues. Looked up from germline, CDR1 is SEHNR and CDR2 is FQNEAQ (reference sequence). CDR3 bases: TGTGCCAGCAGCCACAATGGGGGGGCGGATGGCTACACCTTC. It specifies CASSHNGGADGYTF.

The V and J genes are TRBV6-5 and TRBJ2-7; D is undetermined. Germline V gives CDR1 MNHEY, CDR2 SVGAGI. The CDR3 totals 14 residues. The V end was cut by 6 bases, the J end by 0 bases, with 12 bases between. The CDR3: CASRPTHSSYEQYF. The CDR3 DNA sequence: TGTGCCAGCAGACCGACGCACAGCTCCTACGAGCAGTACTTC.

A few counts support this clone. The genes are TRBV6-6 and TRBJ1-1, with D perhaps TRBD1 (6 bases). V shed 7 bases and J shed 0 bases, with 18 bases lying between them. The CDR3 spans 16 residues. Germline V CDR1 and CDR2: MNHNY, SVGAGI (reference sequence). CDR3 sequence reads: CASMSGADYLNTEAFF. The DNA of the CDR3 is TGTGCCAGCATGTCGGGGGCCGATTATTTGAACACTGAAGCTTTCTTT.

The V and J genes are TRBV2 and TRBJ1-2; unclear D gene. This CDR3 spans 13 amino acids. V lost 6 bases and J lost 0, with 8 bases in between. Per germline, CDR1 SNHLY and CDR2 FYNNEI. The CDR3 reads CASRLPTNYGYTF. In DNA, the CDR3 is TGTGCCAGCAGGCTCCCTACTAACTATGGCTACACCTTC. The full variable domain, rest sourced from reference TRBV2 and TRBJ1-2, is EPEVTQTPSHQVTQMGQEVILRCVPISNHLYFYWYRQILGQKVEFLVSFYNNEISEKSEIFDDQFSVERPDGSNFTLKIRSTKLEDSAMYFCASRLPTNYGYTFGSGTRLTVV.

This clone showed up just a few times. The genes are TRBV19 and TRBJ1-1, with D possibly being TRBD1 (5 bases). The CDR3 sequence is 16 residues long. The germline CDR1 and CDR2 sequences are LNHDA and SQIVND (reference sequence). Between the trimmed V and J ends, which lost 1 base and 1 base, there was a span of 13 bases. CDR3 residues: CASSIGRGPPNTEAFF. DNA of the CDR3: TGTGCCAGTAGTATAGGGAGGGGACCGCCGAACACTGAAGCTTTCTTT.

V gene TRBV28 combines with J gene TRBJ1-1; D perhaps matches TRBD1 (5 bases). CDR1 and CDR2 (germline): MDHEN, SYDVKM. The V end lost 4 bases, the J end lost 0 bases, and 6 bases lay between the germline ends. This CDR3 region has 13 residues. Here the CDR3 reads CASSSTVNTEAFF. DNA for the CDR3: TGTGCCAGCAGTTCGACAGTGAACACTGAAGCTTTCTTT. Variable domain in full (rest from reference TRBV28 and TRBJ1-1): DVKVTQSSRYLVKRTGEKVFLECVQDMDHENMFWYRQDPGLGLRLIYFSYDVKMKEKGDIPEGYSVSREKKERFSLILESASTNQTSMYLCASSSTVNTEAFFGQGTRLTVV.

This clone came up a few times. The V and J genes are TRBV29-1 and TRBJ2-7, with 12 nucleotides matching TRBD2. V was clipped by 3 bases and J by 0 bases; unmatched bases: 9. Looked up from germline, CDR1 is SQVTM and CDR2 is ANQGSEA. This CDR3 has 17 residues. The CDR3 here is CSVEGLAGGFNSYEQYF. The CDR3 DNA follows: TGCAGCGTTGAGGGGCTAGCGGGAGGGTTTAACTCCTACGAGCAGTACTTC.

This chain uses TRBV6-5 with TRBJ2-7; 13 nucleotides match TRBD2. V dropped 5 bases and J dropped 6; count of bases not matched to a gene: 7. Germline V CDR1 and CDR2: MNHEY, SVGAGI. The CDR3 covers 15 residues. CDR3 DNA sequence: TGTGCCAGCAGTCACTGGACTAGCGGGAGCGGCGAGCAGTACTTC. Its protein product is CASSHWTSGSGEQYF.

The genes are TRBV5-6 and TRBJ1-5; TRBD1 aligns across 7 bases. Per germline, CDR1 SGHDT and CDR2 YYEEEE. The CDR3 is 14 amino acids. The ends lost 4 bases at V and 4 bases at J; junction bases unmatched: 5. CDR3 bases: TGTGCCAGCAGCCAAGGGACAGTTAATCAGCCCCAGCATTTT. Translating it yields CASSQGTVNQPQHF.

The gene calls are TRBV5-1 and TRBJ2-2; 12 bases agree with TRBD1. Germline V gene data show CDR1 as SGHRS and CDR2 as YFSETQ. V lost 2 bases, J lost 5 bases, and 4 bases stayed unmatched. This CDR3 comprises 16 residues. CDR3 loop: CASSFGTGGRTGELFF. DNA of the CDR3: TGCGCCAGCAGCTTCGGGACAGGGGGCCGAACCGGGGAGCTGTTTTTT.

This chain uses TRBV4-1 with TRBJ1-1; D is unclear. The germline gives CDR1 MGHRA, CDR2 YSYEKL. CDR3 size: 14 residues. V dropped 0 bases and J dropped 3 bases, with 8 bases sitting between them. The CDR3 spells CASSQEETDTEAFF. CDR3 in DNA: TGCGCCAGCAGCCAAGAAGAGACGGACACTGAAGCTTTCTTT.

The chain has TRBV27 and TRBJ2-7; no reliable D call. Germline loops: CDR1 MNHEY, CDR2 SMNVEV (reference sequence). The CDR3 length is 11 residues. Trimming removed 8 bases at V and 2 bases at J, with 7 bases between. CDR3 nucleotide sequence: TGTGCCAGCGGGTCGCCCTACGAGCAGTACTTC. It translates to CASGSPYEQYF.

V usage is TRBV5-1 and J usage is TRBJ2-5; D is possibly TRBD2 (5 bases). V lost 10 bases to trimming and J lost 5 bases, with 15 bases between them. This CDR3 spans 12 amino acids. The germline V gene has CDR1 SGHRS and CDR2 YFSETQ. The chain's CDR3 is CARPPRGETQYF. The CDR3, as DNA: TGCGCCCGCCCCCCCCGCGGGGAGACCCAGTACTTC.

This clone came up a few times. The rearrangement links TRBV7-2 to TRBJ2-1; the match to TRBD2 covers 8 bases. After removal of 5 bases from V and 0 bases from J, the junction contained 3 bases not matched to a gene. CDR1 is SGHTA, CDR2 FQGNSA, per germline. The CDR3 has 15 amino acids. CDR3 in amino acids: CASSVLAASYNEQFF. In nucleotides, the CDR3 is TGTGCCAGCAGCGTACTAGCGGCCTCCTACAATGAGCAGTTCTTC.

Concerning this clone: Other DNA sequences in the same sample also yield this CDR3. V usage is TRBV28 and J usage is TRBJ2-5; 9 bases map to TRBD1. V gave up 6 bases and J gave up 5 bases; unmatched junction bases: 7. Germline V gene lookup returns CDR1 MDHEN and CDR2 SYDVKM. The CDR3 runs 14 residues. CDR3 residues: CASRTTGGRETQYF. CDR3 DNA sequence: TGTGCCAGCAGAACCACAGGGGGCAGGGAGACCCAGTACTTC.

This sequence joins TRBV9 and TRBJ1-2; 7 bases align to TRBD1. CDR1 is SGDLS and CDR2 is YYNGEE in the germline V gene. This CDR3 has 12 amino acids. J gave up 6 bases and V 7 bases, and 6 bases lay outside the gene matches. Here the CDR3 DNA reads TGTGCCAGCCAGGGGGGGTCCCATGGCTACACCTTC. Translating gives CASQGGSHGYTF.

The chain combines TRBV27 with TRBJ2-3, with TRBD2 matching over 14 bases. The CDR3 contains 17 residues. Germline V lookup: CDR1 MNHEY, CDR2 SMNVEV (reference sequence). The V segment lost 4 bases and the J segment 5 bases; nucleotides outside the gene matches: 8. CDR3 nucleotide sequence: TGTGCCAGCAGTTCCCCGACTAGCGGGAGGGAGAAAGATACGCAGTATTTT. Translation: CASSSPTSGREKDTQYF.

The V call is TRBV7-9, the J call TRBJ2-1; D is possibly TRBD2 (6 bases). The CDR3 runs 15 residues. With 2 bases removed from V and 9 bases from J, the gap between germline ends came to 17 bases. The V gene's germline CDR1 is SEHNR and CDR2 FQNEAQ (reference sequence). CDR3 region: CASSLTGGNLGEQFF. The DNA of the CDR3 is TGTGCCAGCAGCTTAACCGGCGGGAATCTTGGTGAGCAGTTCTTC.

The chain uses TRBV28 and TRBJ2-1, with 8 positions matching TRBD1. The CDR3 covers 14 residues. After removal of 5 bases from V and 5 bases from J, the junction contained 5 bases not matched to a gene. The V gene's germline CDR1 is MDHEN and CDR2 SYDVKM. CDR3 sequence (DNA): TGTGCCAGCAGTAAGCACAGGGGGAACAATGAGCAGTTCTTC. It is translated as CASSKHRGNNEQFF.